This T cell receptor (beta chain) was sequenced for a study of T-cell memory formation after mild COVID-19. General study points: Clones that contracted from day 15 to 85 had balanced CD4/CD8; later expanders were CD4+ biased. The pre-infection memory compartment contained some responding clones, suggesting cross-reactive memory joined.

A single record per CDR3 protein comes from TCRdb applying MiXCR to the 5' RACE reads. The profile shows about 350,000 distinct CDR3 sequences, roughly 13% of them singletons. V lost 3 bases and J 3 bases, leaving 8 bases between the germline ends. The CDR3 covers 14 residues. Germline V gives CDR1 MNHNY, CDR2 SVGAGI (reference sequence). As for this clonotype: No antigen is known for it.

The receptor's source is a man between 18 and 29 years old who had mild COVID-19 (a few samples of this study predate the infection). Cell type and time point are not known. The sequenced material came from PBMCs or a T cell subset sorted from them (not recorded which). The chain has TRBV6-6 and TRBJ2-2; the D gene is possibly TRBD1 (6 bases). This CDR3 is CASSYNRDTGELFF. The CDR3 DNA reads TGTGCCAGCAGTTATAACAGGGACACCGGGGAGCTGTTTTTT.